This TCR beta chain was captured in a study of shared clonotypes between healthy human individuals. As regards this clone: Antigen specificity is unknown.

The naive CD8 population came from CD45RO-negative cells selected for CCR7, without terminally differentiated effector memory CD45RA+ cells. Study donors comprised healthy, HIV-negative adults devoid of recent acute infection or vaccination. Adults of Caucasian background living in Nashville, Tennessee made up all donors. Measured with immunoSEQ multiplex PCR; TCRdb has only the in-frame clones, and not every one. The repertoire holds around 2.1 million clones, with approximately 94% as singletons. Study-level results: Larger estimated richness was generally seen in naive subsets than in memory subsets. Across several donors, naive CD4 shared 5% to 6%, naive CD8 3% to 3.5%, memory CD4 roughly 2.5%, memory CD8 0.4%.

In germline, CDR1 is MGHRA, CDR2 YSYEKL. V lost 1 base and J 1 base, leaving 11 bases between the germline ends. CDR3 length equals 16 residues. The clonotype comes from a man aged 18 to 35 in good health. Some clones in this sample may be carry-over from other donors' samples. The sequencing sample was made of naive CD8+ T cells from PBMCs. The rearrangement uses TRBV4-1 and TRBJ1-5; TRBD1 might be the D (6 bases). CDR3 nucleotide sequence: TGCGCCAGCAGCCAAGCAGGGGCGGGGAGCAATCAGCCCCAGCATTTT. Its translation: CASSQAGAGSNQPQHF.